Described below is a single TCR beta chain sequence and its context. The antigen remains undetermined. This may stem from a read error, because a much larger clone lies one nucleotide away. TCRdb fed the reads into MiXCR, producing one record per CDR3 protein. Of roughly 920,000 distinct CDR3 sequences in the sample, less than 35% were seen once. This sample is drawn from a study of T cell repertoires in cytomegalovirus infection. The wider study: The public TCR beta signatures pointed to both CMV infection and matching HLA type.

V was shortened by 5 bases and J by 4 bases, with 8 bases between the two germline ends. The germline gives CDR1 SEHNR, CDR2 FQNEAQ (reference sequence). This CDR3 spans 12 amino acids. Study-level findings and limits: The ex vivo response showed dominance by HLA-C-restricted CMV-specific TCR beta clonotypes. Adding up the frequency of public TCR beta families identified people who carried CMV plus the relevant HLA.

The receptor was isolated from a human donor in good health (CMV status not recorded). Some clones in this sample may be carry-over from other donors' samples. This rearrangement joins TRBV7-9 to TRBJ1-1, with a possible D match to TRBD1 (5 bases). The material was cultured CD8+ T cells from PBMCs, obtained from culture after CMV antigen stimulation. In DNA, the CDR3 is TGTGCCAGCAGCGCGACAGTCACTGAAGCTTTCTTT. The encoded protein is CASSATVTEAFF.